A single sample gave rise to the 20 T cell receptor beta chains below, sequenced in a study of regulatory T cells. Primers: 52 TRBV forward and 13 TRBJ reverse. TCRdb's copy holds only in-frame clones and misses some; the assay was immunoSEQ multiplex PCR. The data hold tens of thousands of clones, with approximately 93% observed a single time. The sample was CD8+ T cells sorted from blood. These receptors all come from a child younger than 10 with CD3G deficiency.

This chain connects TRBV6-1 to TRBJ1-2; no reliable D call. This CDR3 is built from 13 residues. CDR1 MNHNS and CDR2 SASEGT come from the germline V gene. Between the trimmed V and J ends, which lost 3 bases and 0 bases, there was a span of 5 bases. CDR3 coding DNA: TGTGCCAGCAGTGAGGCAGCTAACTATGGCTACACCTTC. Translated, it gives CASSEAANYGYTF.

The chain couples TRBV5-1 to TRBJ2-7; TRBD1 might be the D (6 bases). Germline lookup yields CDR1 SGHRS and CDR2 YFSETQ. V was pared by 2 bases and J by 1 base, with 10 bases between. This CDR3 comprises 14 residues. CDR3 region: CASSLDTGSYEQYF. CDR3 coding DNA: TGCGCCAGCAGCTTAGATACAGGGTCCTACGAGCAGTACTTC.

The rearrangement joins TRBV7-9 to TRBJ1-1; no clear D gene. The V end lost 5 bases, the J end lost 5 bases, and 15 bases lay between the germline ends. The germline gives CDR1 SEHNR, CDR2 FQNEAQ (reference sequence). The CDR3 covers 14 residues. The CDR3 is CASSAPTSWTEAFF. The DNA for the CDR3 is TGTGCCAGCAGCGCACCGACCTCGTGGACTGAAGCTTTCTTT.

A note on this clone: This CDR3 is also generated by other DNA sequences in the sample. V gene TRBV5-6 combines with J gene TRBJ2-7; maybe TRBD1 (5 bases). V lost 5 bases to trimming and J lost 3 bases, with 18 bases between them. Germline-derived CDR1 and CDR2 are SGHDT and YYEEEE. The CDR3 extends over 15 amino acids. CDR3 nucleotides: TGTGCCAGCAGTTCCTCGGACACGGCGCTCTACGAGCAGTACTTC. It translates to CASSSSDTALYEQYF.

J is TRBJ2-7 and V is TRBV7-9; D ambiguous. With 3 bases removed from V and 6 bases from J, the gap between germline ends came to 9 bases. This CDR3 comprises 12 residues. CDR1 is SEHNR and CDR2 is FQNEAQ in the germline V gene (reference sequence). CDR3 bases: TGTGCCAGCAGCTTCGGCCCAACCGAGCAGTACTTC. Its translation is CASSFGPTEQYF.

The V call is TRBV5-1, the J call TRBJ2-7; D might be TRBD1 or TRBD2, each matching 6 bases. The CDR3 length is 15 residues. Germline CDR1 reads SGHRS; CDR2 reads YFSETQ. Trimming stripped 0 bases from V and 6 bases from J, with 16 bases between. CDR3 region: CASSLVYGGASEQYF. DNA of the CDR3: TGCGCCAGCAGCTTGGTATACGGGGGCGCGTCCGAGCAGTACTTC. Drawing the rest from reference TRBV5-1 and TRBJ2-7, the complete variable domain is KAGVTQTPRYLIKTRGQQVTLSCSPISGHRSVSWYQQTPGQGLQFLFEYFSETQRNKGNFPGRFSGRQFSNSRSEMNVSTLELGDSALYLCASSLVYGGASEQYFGPGTRLTVT.

This chain links TRBV28 with TRBJ1-5; D is perhaps TRBD1 (6 bases). Germline V CDR1 and CDR2: MDHEN, SYDVKM. V lost 6 bases to trimming and J lost 6 bases, with 15 bases between them. This CDR3 is 14 amino acids long. The CDR3 bases are TGTGCCAGCAGCAAAACAGGGAAAGGTCAGCCCCAGCATTTT. As protein: CASSKTGKGQPQHF.

The chain is built from TRBV28 and TRBJ2-1, with TRBD2 as a possible D gene (6 bases). Deletions cut 2 bases from V and 5 bases from J, with 10 bases between. The CDR3 contains 14 residues. CDR1 MDHEN and CDR2 SYDVKM come from the germline V gene. In DNA form, the CDR3 reads TGTGCCAGCAGTTTAGGAGGGTCCCACAATGAGCAGTTCTTC. Protein: CASSLGGSHNEQFF. The entire variable domain, with the rest obtained from reference TRBV28 and TRBJ2-1, is as follows: DVKVTQSSRYLVKRTGEKVFLECVQDMDHENMFWYRQDPGLGLRLIYFSYDVKMKEKGDIPEGYSVSREKKERFSLILESASTNQTSMYLCASSLGGSHNEQFFGPGTRLTVL.

The V gene is TRBV6-1, the J gene TRBJ2-7; D remains unclear. This CDR3 is built from 12 residues. Germline CDR1 reads MNHNS; CDR2 reads SASEGT. The ends were cut back, 2 bases at V and 9 bases at J, with 11 bases in the middle. The DNA for the CDR3 is TGTGCCAGCAGTGAAAGAATTTCGGGGCAGTACTTC. This translates into CASSERISGQYF.

The chain uses TRBV28 and TRBJ1-1, with a tentative D call TRBD1 (5 bases). Trimming shortened V by 3 bases and J by 3 bases, and 11 bases separated the two germline ends. Germline V lookup: CDR1 MDHEN, CDR2 SYDVKM. This CDR3 contains 14 residues. The CDR3, as DNA: TGTGCCAGCAGTTTTGGAGCAGGGTACACTGAAGCTTTCTTT. As protein: CASSFGAGYTEAFF.

The chain has TRBV9 and TRBJ2-3; TRBD2 matches 8 bases. The length of the CDR3 is 16 residues. The trim removed 0 bases at V and 1 base at J, leaving 4 bases unmatched. Germline CDR1 is SGDLS and CDR2 is YYNGEE. Written as DNA, the CDR3 is TGTGCCAGCAGCGTAGGGGTTAGCGGGGGCACAGATACGCAGTATTTT. It is translated as CASSVGVSGGTDTQYF.

V and J are TRBV7-8 and TRBJ2-1; TRBD2 matches 9 bases. The germline V gene encodes CDR1 SGHVS and CDR2 FQNEAQ. The V and J ends lost 5 bases and 4 bases, in that order; junction bases with no gene match: 6. The CDR3 has 15 amino acids. The CDR3 coding sequence is TGTGCCAGCAGCCGTAGCGGGAGCTTATACAATGAGCAGTTCTTC. This translates into CASSRSGSLYNEQFF. The full variable domain, in which reference TRBV7-8 and TRBJ2-1 provide the parts outside the CDR3, is GAGVSQSPRYKVAKRGQDVALRCDPISGHVSLFWYQQALGQGPEFLTYFQNEAQLDKSGLPSDRFFAERPEGSVSTLKIQRTQQEDSAVYLCASSRSGSLYNEQFFGPGTRLTVL.

The chain links TRBV7-9 to TRBJ2-3; D is uncertain. Per the germline V gene, CDR1 is SEHNR and CDR2 is FQNEAQ (reference sequence). V gave up 4 bases and J gave up 8 bases, with 13 bases separating them. This CDR3 spans 13 amino acids. The CDR3 spells CASSSRNPSTQYF. Written as DNA, the CDR3 is TGTGCCAGCAGCTCCCGGAACCCGAGTACGCAGTATTTT.

The chain is built from TRBV6-1 and TRBJ1-5; D gene unclear. The CDR3 spans 12 residues. V shed 3 bases and J shed 6 bases, with 6 bases lying between them. Per the germline V gene, CDR1 is MNHNS and CDR2 is SASEGT. The CDR3 DNA sequence: TGTGCCAGCAGTGACCCGAGTCAGCCCCAGCATTTT. As protein: CASSDPSQPQHF.

The rearrangement uses TRBV11-2 and TRBJ2-7; a possible D gene is TRBD2 (6 bases). V lost 5 bases, J lost 4 bases, and 12 bases lay in between. Germline V gene sequence: CDR1 SGHAT, CDR2 FQNNGV. This CDR3 contains 13 residues. This CDR3 reads CASSMGLFYEQYF. CDR3 nucleotides: TGTGCCAGCAGCATGGGACTTTTTTACGAGCAGTACTTC.

The gene calls are TRBV6-1 and TRBJ2-7, with 7 positions matching TRBD1. From germline, CDR1 is MNHNS and CDR2 SASEGT. V trimming: 2 bases; J trimming: 9 bases; junction bases outside the gene matches: 10. This CDR3 comprises 14 residues. The CDR3 DNA is TGTGCCAGCAGTGAACCCAACAGGGGCCTCGTGCAGTACTTC. As protein: CASSEPNRGLVQYF.

The chain has TRBV6-1 and TRBJ2-3, with D perhaps matching TRBD2 (6 bases). The CDR3 totals 15 residues. In germline, CDR1 is MNHNS, CDR2 SASEGT. V was pared by 4 bases and J by 5 bases, with 16 bases between. CDR3 nucleotide sequence: TGTGCCAGCAGTGGAGGCGGGATTTCGAGAGATACGCAGTATTTT. Its translation: CASSGGGISRDTQYF.

The chain has TRBV7-6 and TRBJ2-3; tentative D call: TRBD2 (5 bases). Germline V CDR1 and CDR2: SGHVS, FNYEAQ. This CDR3 has 15 residues. Trimming stripped 1 base from V and 2 bases from J, with 10 bases between. The CDR3 nucleotides read TGTGCCAGCAGCTTAGAGGGTAGCGACACAGATACGCAGTATTTT. It translates to CASSLEGSDTDTQYF.

This rearrangement joins TRBV11-3 to TRBJ2-5; D is uncertain. CDR3 length equals 13 residues. Trimming took 4 bases from V and 8 from J, leaving 14 bases between them. Germline V gene lookup returns CDR1 SGHNT and CDR2 YENEEA. The CDR3: CASSSYSHTTQYF. In nucleotides, the CDR3 is TGTGCCAGCAGCTCCTATTCCCATACAACCCAGTACTTC.

This chain joins TRBV7-9 and TRBJ2-5; possible D gene TRBD2, 5 bases. The CDR3 is 13 residues long. The V gene lost 7 bases and the J gene lost 7 bases, with 16 bases spanning the gap. Germline-derived CDR1 and CDR2 are SEHNR and FQNEAQ (reference sequence). The CDR3 region has the DNA TGTGCCAGCACCTCCCTAGCAGAAGGGACCCAGTACTTC. Translated: CASTSLAEGTQYF.